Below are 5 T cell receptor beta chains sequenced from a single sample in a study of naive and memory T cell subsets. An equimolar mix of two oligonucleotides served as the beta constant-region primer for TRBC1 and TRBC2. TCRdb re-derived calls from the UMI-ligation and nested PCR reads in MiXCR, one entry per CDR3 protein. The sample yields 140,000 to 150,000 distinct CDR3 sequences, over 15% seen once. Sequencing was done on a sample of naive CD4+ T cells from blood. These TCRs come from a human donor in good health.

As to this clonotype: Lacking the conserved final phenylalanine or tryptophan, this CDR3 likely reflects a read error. CDR3: CASSVEQGADYGMDYGYTL. The CDR3 nucleotides read TGTGCCAGCAGCGTGGAACAGGGGGCGGATTATGGCATGGATTATGGCTACACCCTC. This rearrangement joins TRBV9 to TRBJ1-2; 9 bases are shared with TRBD1. CDR1 is SGDLS and CDR2 is YYNGEE in the germline V gene. The CDR3 extends over 19 amino acids. The trim removed 2 bases at V and 5 bases at J, leaving 19 bases unmatched.

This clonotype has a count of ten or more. The CDR3 DNA sequence: TGCAGTGCTAGCACCGGGACTAGCGGGAGGATTGAGCAGTTCTTC. Protein sequence: CSASTGTSGRIEQFF. The gene calls are TRBV20-1 and TRBJ2-1; TRBD2 matches at 15 bases. The CDR3 has 15 amino acids. Germline lookup yields CDR1 DFQATT and CDR2 SNEGSKA (reference sequence). V lost 3 bases to trimming and J lost 9 bases; unmatched junction nucleotides: 6.

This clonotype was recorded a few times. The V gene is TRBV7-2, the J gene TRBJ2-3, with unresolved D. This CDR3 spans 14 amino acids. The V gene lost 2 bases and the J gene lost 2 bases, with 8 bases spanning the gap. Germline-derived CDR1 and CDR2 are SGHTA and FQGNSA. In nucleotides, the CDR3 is TGTGCCAGCAGCTTAAGGCGTACCACAGATACGCAGTATTTT. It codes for CASSLRRTTDTQYF.

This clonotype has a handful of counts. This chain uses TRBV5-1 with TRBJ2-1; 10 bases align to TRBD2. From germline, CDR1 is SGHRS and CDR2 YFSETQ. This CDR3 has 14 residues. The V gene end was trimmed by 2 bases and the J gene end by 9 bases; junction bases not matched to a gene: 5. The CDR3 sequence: CASSFTSGNSEQFF. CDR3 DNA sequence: TGCGCCAGCAGCTTCACTAGCGGGAACAGTGAGCAGTTCTTC.

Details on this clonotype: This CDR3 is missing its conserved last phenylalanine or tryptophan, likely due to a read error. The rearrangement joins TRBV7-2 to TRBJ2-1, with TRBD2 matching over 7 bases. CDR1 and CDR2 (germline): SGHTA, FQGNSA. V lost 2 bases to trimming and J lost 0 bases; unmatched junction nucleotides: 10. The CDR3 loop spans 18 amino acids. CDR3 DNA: TGTGCCAGCAGCTTACTCTTGACTAGCTTTAGCTCCTACAATGAGCAGTTCTAC. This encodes CASSLLLTSFSSYNEQFY.